The clone carrying this T cell receptor beta chain was counted between two and nine times. Its ends do not fully match the called genes, so a read error is possible. This entry comes from a study of T cell changes during pregnancy in multiple sclerosis. The data were produced by immunoSEQ multiplex PCR, yet TCRdb's version contains in-frame clones alone and is incomplete. This sample has fewer than 110,000 clones, with about 91% found just once. This CDR3 has 13 residues. The germline gives CDR1 SNHLY, CDR2 FYNNEI. The receptor's source is a female donor with multiple sclerosis, enrolled in a pregnancy study. Sequences were derived from peripheral blood, sampled in the second trimester of pregnancy. V gene TRBV2 combines with J gene TRBJ2-1; D gene uncertain. DNA of the CDR3: TGTGCCAGCAGTGTCCTACAGTACAGTGAGCAGTTCTTC. Its protein is CASSVLQYSEQFF.